Listed below are T cell receptor beta chains from one sample, sequenced in a study of blood T cell repertoires in COVID-19. Profiled with immunoSEQ multiplex PCR; TCRdb holds only in-frame clones, not every one. The profile covers about 380,000 clones, with roughly 91% appearing a single time and about 1.2% taken by the ten largest. The specimen sequenced was PBMCs or T cells enriched from blood (not recorded which). The receptor source for this set is a woman between 18 and 30 years old who had recovered from COVID-19. The CDR3 runs from the conserved cysteine through the conserved F or W. The D gene is left open where the match is weak. A clone size is listed for some rows: how often the clone was seen (once, few, many), or a class if it is expanded.

J: TRBJ1-2
D: TRBD1
length: 16
size: -
V: TRBV9
DNA: TGTGCCAGCAGCGTAGGACAGGGTCCTACTAACTATGGCTACACCTTC
CDR3: CASSVGQGPTNYGYTF

J: TRBJ1-5
D: TRBD1
length: 15
size: -
V: TRBV5-1
DNA: TGCGCCAGCAGCAGGACAGGGGGGGACAATCAGCCCCAGCATTTT
CDR3: CASSRTGGDNQPQHF

J: TRBJ2-1
D: -
length: 14
size: once
V: TRBV5-4
DNA: TGTGCCAGCAGCCCCGACCCCTTGTCGGGTGAGCAGTTCTTC
CDR3: CASSPDPLSGEQFF

J: TRBJ2-5
D: -
length: 16
size: -
V: TRBV21-1
DNA: TGTGCCAGCAGCAAAGCGTTGGTAGCGGGGCAAGAGACCCAGTACTTC
CDR3: CASSKALVAGQETQYF

J: TRBJ1-2
D: TRBD1
length: 16
size: once
V: TRBV19
DNA: TGTGCCAGTAGTCTATTCCTCCGGGACAGCATGTATGGCTACACCTTC
CDR3: CASSLFLRDSMYGYTF

J: TRBJ2-1
D: -
length: 15
size: -
V: TRBV9
DNA: TGTGCCAGCAGCGTAGACCCAGGGAAGTACAATGAGCAGTTCTTC
CDR3: CASSVDPGKYNEQFF

J: TRBJ2-1
D: TRBD2
length: 16
size: -
V: TRBV13
DNA: TGTGCCAGCAGCTCGAAAAGCGGGAGCTCCTACAATGAGCAGTTCTTC
CDR3: CASSSKSGSSYNEQFF

J: TRBJ1-2
D: -
length: 11
size: few
V: TRBV20-1
DNA: TGCAGTTACAGGGAGATCAACGGCTACACCTTC
CDR3: CSYREINGYTF

J: TRBJ1-1
D: -
length: 13
size: -
V: TRBV5-6
DNA: TGTGCCAGCAGGATGGACAGGAACACTGAAGCTTTCTTT
CDR3: CASRMDRNTEAFF

J: TRBJ1-1
D: -
length: 13
size: -
V: TRBV2
DNA: TGTGCCAGCAGTGACTATATGAACACTGAAGCTTTCTTT
CDR3: CASSDYMNTEAFF

J: TRBJ2-2
D: TRBD1
length: 16
size: -
V: TRBV7-3
DNA: TGTGCCAGCAGCTTCGGACAGGGTGCCGGGACCGGGGAGCTGTTTTTT
CDR3: CASSFGQGAGTGELFF

J: TRBJ1-6
D: -
length: 14
size: once
V: TRBV3-1/TRBV3-2
DNA: TGTGCCAGCAGCCAAGCGGCGGAGAATTCACCCCTCCACTTT
CDR3: CASSQAAENSPLHF

J: TRBJ1-2
D: TRBD1
length: 14
size: -
V: TRBV6-5
DNA: TGTGCCAGCAGACTTGACAGGGACGGGTATGGCTACACCTTC
CDR3: CASRLDRDGYGYTF

J: TRBJ2-3
D: TRBD2
length: 15
size: -
V: TRBV11-2
DNA: TGTGCCAGCAGCTTAGAAGGGAGGGACACAGATACGCAGTATTTT
CDR3: CASSLEGRDTDTQYF

J: TRBJ1-3
D: TRBD1
length: 16
size: -
V: TRBV6-5
DNA: TGTGCCAGCAGTTACTCGACACAGGGGAGGAGAAACACCATATATTTT
CDR3: CASSYSTQGRRNTIYF

J: TRBJ2-3
D: TRBD2
length: 15
size: -
V: TRBV9
DNA: TGTGCCAGCAGCGTTAGCGGGCCTAGCACAGATACGCAGTATTTT
CDR3: CASSVSGPSTDTQYF

J: TRBJ2-1
D: -
length: 13
size: -
V: TRBV7-9
DNA: TGTGCCAGCAGCAATATACAGGGTAATGAGCAGTTCTTC
CDR3: CASSNIQGNEQFF

J: TRBJ2-7
D: TRBD2
length: 14
size: -
V: TRBV5-6
DNA: TGTGCCAGCCTTGGTAGCGGGGGGTCCTACGAGCAGTACTTC
CDR3: CASLGSGGSYEQYF

J: TRBJ2-3
D: TRBD2
length: 15
size: few
V: TRBV6-4
DNA: TGTGCCAGCAGTCAGACTAGCGGGGGAACAGATACGCAGTATTTT
CDR3: CASSQTSGGTDTQYF

J: TRBJ2-7
D: -
length: 16
size: -
V: TRBV16
DNA: TGTGCCAGCAGCCTACGAACAGGGTCCCTAGGAGGCGAGCAGTACTTC
CDR3: CASSLRTGSLGGEQYF

J: TRBJ2-5
D: -
length: 15
size: -
V: TRBV7-2
DNA: TGTGCCAGCAGCTTAGGTTCCAAGCCCGGGGAGACCCAGTACTTC
CDR3: CASSLGSKPGETQYF

J: TRBJ2-5
D: -
length: 13
size: -
V: TRBV7-3
DNA: TGTGCCAGCAGCGCTGGGGGAGGAGAGACCCAGTACTTC
CDR3: CASSAGGGETQYF

J: TRBJ2-1
D: TRBD2
length: 13
size: -
V: TRBV12-3/TRBV12-4
DNA: TGTGCCAGCAGTTTAGAGCCCCTAGCGGAGAAGTTCTTC
CDR3: CASSLEPLAEKFF

J: TRBJ1-3
D: -
length: 16
size: -
V: TRBV9
DNA: TGTGCCAGCAGCGTAGCGGGGGACGGGTCTGGAAACACCATATATTTT
CDR3: CASSVAGDGSGNTIYF

J: TRBJ2-7
D: TRBD2
length: 15
size: -
V: TRBV7-9
DNA: TGTGCCAGCAGCTTCTTGGTAGCGGGGATCTACGAGCAGTACTTC
CDR3: CASSFLVAGIYEQYF

J: TRBJ1-1
D: -
length: 14
size: -
V: TRBV11-2
DNA: TGTGCCAGCAGCTTCAGGGGACGAGGCACTGAAGCTTTCTTT
CDR3: CASSFRGRGTEAFF

J: TRBJ2-3
D: TRBD2
length: 17
size: -
V: TRBV30
DNA: TGTGCCTGGAGTGCCCTTCGGACTAGCGGGGGCACAGATACGCAGTATTTT
CDR3: CAWSALRTSGGTDTQYF

J: TRBJ1-2
D: TRBD1
length: 15
size: -
V: TRBV4-3
DNA: TGCGCCAGCAGCCACCGGGACAGTATGTTGTATGGCTACACCTTC
CDR3: CASSHRDSMLYGYTF

J: TRBJ1-5
D: -
length: 14
size: -
V: TRBV5-1
DNA: TGCGCCAGCAGCTTGGCAGGGGCAGGTCAGCCCCAGCATTTT
CDR3: CASSLAGAGQPQHF

J: TRBJ1-4
D: -
length: 16
size: -
V: TRBV30
DNA: TGTGCCTGGAGCGACCCCAACAGGGCGTACAATGAAAAACTGTTTTTT
CDR3: CAWSDPNRAYNEKLFF

J: TRBJ1-5
D: -
length: 14
size: -
V: TRBV19
DNA: TGTGCCAGTGGGGGGACTGGGGGCAATCAGCCCCAGCATTTT
CDR3: CASGGTGGNQPQHF

J: TRBJ2-2
D: TRBD1
length: 16
size: -
V: TRBV9
DNA: TGTGCCAGCAGCGTCGCACAGGGGGGCAACACCGGGGAGCTGTTTTTT
CDR3: CASSVAQGGNTGELFF

J: TRBJ1-3
D: TRBD1
length: 20
size: -
V: TRBV24-1
DNA: TGTGCCACCAGTGACAAAAGGACAGGGCGACCCGGCGGGTCTGGAAACACCATATATTTT
CDR3: CATSDKRTGRPGGSGNTIYF

J: TRBJ2-7
D: -
length: 13
size: -
V: TRBV7-9
DNA: TGTGCCACCATGACAGTCCGCTCCTACGAGCAGTACTTC
CDR3: CATMTVRSYEQYF

J: TRBJ1-5
D: TRBD1
length: 17
size: -
V: TRBV11-3
DNA: TGTGCCAGCAGCCTGACAGGGGTCCTACCTAGCAATCAGCCCCAGCATTTT
CDR3: CASSLTGVLPSNQPQHF

J: TRBJ1-1
D: -
length: 12
size: -
V: TRBV19
DNA: TGTGCCAGTAGTGGCGGTAACACTGAAGCTTTCTTT
CDR3: CASSGGNTEAFF

J: TRBJ2-3
D: -
length: 14
size: -
V: TRBV7-2
DNA: TGTGCCAGCAGCCCATACTCCGCCGGAGATACGCAGTATTTT
CDR3: CASSPYSAGDTQYF

J: TRBJ2-7
D: TRBD2
length: 14
size: once
V: TRBV29-1
DNA: TGCAGCGTTGAAGATCGGGAGGGTAGTCGGCAGCAGTACTTC
CDR3: CSVEDREGSRQQYF

J: TRBJ2-7
D: TRBD2
length: 13
size: once
V: TRBV5-1
DNA: TGCGCCAGCAGCGGCGGGGAGGGTTACGAGCAGTACTTC
CDR3: CASSGGEGYEQYF

J: TRBJ2-1
D: TRBD1
length: 16
size: few
V: TRBV7-3
DNA: TGTGCCAGCAGCCAAACCGGGACAGTCTCCTACAATGAGCAGTTCTTC
CDR3: CASSQTGTVSYNEQFF

J: TRBJ2-1
D: -
length: 14
size: -
V: TRBV4-1
DNA: TGCGCCAGCAGCCAGGCGACAGATTACAATGAGCAGTTCTTC
CDR3: CASSQATDYNEQFF

J: TRBJ1-5
D: -
length: 11
size: -
V: TRBV20-1
DNA: TGCAGTGGGGGACACCCCGGACCCCAGCATTTT
CDR3: CSGGHPGPQHF

J: TRBJ2-3
D: -
length: 15
size: -
V: TRBV7-3
DNA: TGTGCCAGCAGCTTGGACGGACAGCCCACAGATACGCAGTATTTT
CDR3: CASSLDGQPTDTQYF

J: TRBJ1-2
D: -
length: 13
size: -
V: TRBV5-1
DNA: TGCGCCAGCAGCTTGGATGGGGCCTATGGCTACACCTTC
CDR3: CASSLDGAYGYTF

J: TRBJ1-2
D: -
length: 12
size: few
V: TRBV4-1
DNA: TGCGCCAGCACTATGCAGGGGCGCGGCTACACCTTC
CDR3: CASTMQGRGYTF

J: TRBJ1-1
D: -
length: 17
size: -
V: TRBV7-3
DNA: TGTGCCAGCAGCGGGGTATTGTCGGGTACGGGAGGCACTGAAGCTTTCTTT
CDR3: CASSGVLSGTGGTEAFF

J: TRBJ2-3
D: TRBD2
length: 15
size: -
V: TRBV19
DNA: TGTGCCAGTGCAACTAGCGGGGGGGTGACAGATACGCAGTATTTT
CDR3: CASATSGGVTDTQYF

J: TRBJ1-5
D: -
length: 17
size: -
V: TRBV5-5
DNA: TGTGCCAGCAGCTTTTTTAGGGAGTTGACGGACAATCAGCCCCAGCATTTT
CDR3: CASSFFRELTDNQPQHF

J: TRBJ1-2
D: TRBD1
length: 13
size: -
V: TRBV7-3
DNA: TGTGCCAGCAGCTTACAGGGGGCCGCTGGCTACACCTTC
CDR3: CASSLQGAAGYTF

J: TRBJ1-2
D: TRBD1
length: 16
size: -
V: TRBV7-9
DNA: TGTGCCAGCAGCCCCTCCGGGACAGGGAATGACTATGGCTACACCTTC
CDR3: CASSPSGTGNDYGYTF

J: TRBJ2-1
D: -
length: 14
size: -
V: TRBV30
DNA: TGTGCCTGGGGATTTACCACCCGAGGTAATGAGCAGTTCTTC
CDR3: CAWGFTTRGNEQFF

J: TRBJ2-5
D: TRBD2
length: 12
size: -
V: TRBV6-5
DNA: TGTGCCATGAAGACTAGCGGAGAGACCCAGTACTTC
CDR3: CAMKTSGETQYF

J: TRBJ1-3
D: TRBD1
length: 12
size: -
V: TRBV29-1
DNA: TGCAGCGCCGGGACAGAGGGAAACACCATATATTTT
CDR3: CSAGTEGNTIYF

J: TRBJ2-1
D: -
length: 15
size: -
V: TRBV5-1
DNA: TGCGCCAGCAGCTTGAGTACAGGCAGGGTCAATGAGCAGTTCTTC
CDR3: CASSLSTGRVNEQFF

J: TRBJ1-2
D: TRBD1
length: 17
size: -
V: TRBV5-4
DNA: TGTGCCAGCAGTTTATGGGATAATGGGGGACAGGGCTATGGCTACACCTTC
CDR3: CASSLWDNGGQGYGYTF